The 24 T cell receptor beta chains given below trace back to one sample, sequenced in a study of cytomegalovirus exposure and HLA in healthy donors. PCR primers comprised 60 Vbeta and 13 Jbeta primers. Sequenced by immunoSEQ multiplex PCR; TCRdb stores in-frame clones only, minus some. The sample includes about 120,000 clones, approximately 80% of them seen just once. The material sequenced was PBMCs. These receptors were taken from a middle-aged man in good health and CMV-seropositive.

The V gene is TRBV5-1, the J gene TRBJ1-1; D remains unclear. CDR1 and CDR2 from the germline V gene are SGHRS and YFSETQ. V was pared by 2 bases and J by 0 bases, with 5 bases between. The CDR3 has 13 amino acids. The CDR3 DNA reads as TGCGCCAGCAGCTTAACATTGAACACTGAAGCTTTCTTT. It is translated as CASSLTLNTEAFF.

The V and J genes are TRBV11-2 and TRBJ2-1, with D perhaps TRBD1 (6 bases). Deletions cut 4 bases from V and 3 bases from J, with 16 bases between. Germline V gene sequence: CDR1 SGHAT, CDR2 FQNNGV. This CDR3 has 16 residues. The CDR3 DNA is TGTGCCAGCAGCTCCCAGACAGGTAACCGCTACAATGAGCAGTTCTTC. This encodes CASSSQTGNRYNEQFF.

The rearrangement uses TRBV14 and TRBJ2-1, with D possibly matching TRBD2 (6 bases). The CDR3 length is 12 residues. Trimming removed 2 bases from V and 13 bases from J, with 12 bases in between. Germline-derived CDR1 and CDR2 are SGHDN and FVKESK. The DNA for the CDR3 is TGTGCCAGCAGCCAATTCGGGACTGCTCAGTTCTTC. Translated, it gives CASSQFGTAQFF.

The rearrangement links TRBV7-2 to TRBJ2-5; 8 nucleotides align to TRBD2. Germline values: CDR1 SGHTA, CDR2 FQGNSA. The CDR3 sequence is 14 residues long. Losses at the gene ends were 5 bases for V and 2 bases for J; bases not matched to a gene: 4. The chain's CDR3 is CASSQIAGQETQYF. CDR3 bases: TGTGCCAGCAGCCAAATAGCGGGGCAAGAGACCCAGTACTTC.

With respect to this clone: A read error may produce the germline difference seen at one junction end. The chain links TRBV30 to TRBJ2-7, with D perhaps TRBD2 (6 bases). Germline CDR1 GTSNPN, CDR2 SVGIG (reference sequence). There are 15 residues in the CDR3. The CDR3 bases are TGTGCCTGGAGTTCCTTCAAGGGGCGGGGCTACAAGCAGTACTTC. Translating gives CAWSSFKGRGYKQYF. The entire variable domain, with the rest obtained from reference TRBV30 and TRBJ2-7, is as follows: SQTIHQWPATLVQPVGSPLSLECTVEGTSNPNLYWYRQAAGRGLQLLFYSVGIGQISSEVPQNLSASRPQDRQFILSSKKLLLSDSGFYLCAWSSFKGRGYKQYFGPGTRLTVT.

Points on this clone: This same CDR3 is encoded by further DNA sequences in the sample. The chain recombines TRBV27 with TRBJ2-2, with 7 bases fitting TRBD1. This CDR3 has 17 residues. CDR1 and CDR2 (germline): MNHEY, SMNVEV (reference sequence). J lost 0 bases, V lost 5 bases, and 9 bases had no gene match. Here the CDR3 reads CASSPRTGPANTGELFF. In nucleotides, the CDR3 is TGTGCCAGCAGTCCACGGACAGGCCCCGCGAACACCGGGGAGCTGTTTTTT.

This chain uses TRBV7-9 with TRBJ1-5, with a weak D call TRBD1 (5 bases). In germline, CDR1 is SEHNR, CDR2 FQNEAQ (reference sequence). This CDR3 contains 16 residues. The V gene lost 5 bases and the J gene lost 7 bases, with 21 bases spanning the gap. The CDR3 nucleotides read TGTGCCAGCAGCCCTAGCGGGTTGGCGCAGGGACAGCCCCAGCATTTT. It translates to CASSPSGLAQGQPQHF.

This chain connects TRBV10-2 to TRBJ1-4; perhaps TRBD1 as D (5 bases). The CDR3 covers 15 residues. V dropped 5 bases and J dropped 4 bases, with 14 bases sitting between them. Germline values: CDR1 WSHSY, CDR2 SAAADI. The CDR3 nucleotides are TGCGCCAGCAGTTCCGCAGGGTCCCGTAATGAAAAACTGTTTTTT. Its protein product is CASSSAGSRNEKLFF.

The genes are TRBV28 and TRBJ1-1; D remains unclear. Trimming left V 6 bases short and J 6 bases short, with 17 bases between. This CDR3 region has 14 residues. The germline V gene encodes CDR1 MDHEN and CDR2 SYDVKM. The CDR3 region is CASRTREPVPEAFF. As DNA, the CDR3 is TGTGCCAGCAGGACCCGGGAACCCGTCCCTGAAGCTTTCTTT.

This chain links TRBV28 with TRBJ1-2; a possible D gene is TRBD1 (5 bases). The germline CDR1 and CDR2 sequences are MDHEN and SYDVKM. The CDR3 is made up of 15 amino acids. V gave up 6 bases and J gave up 4 bases, with 18 bases separating them. CDR3 protein: CASSPREATLYGYTF. CDR3 coding DNA: TGTGCCAGCAGCCCCAGGGAGGCCACCCTCTATGGCTACACCTTC.

The chain has TRBV5-1 and TRBJ2-2; 8 bases fit TRBD1. CDR1 and CDR2 from the germline V gene are SGHRS and YFSETQ. This CDR3 has 16 residues. The ends lost 3 bases at V and 3 bases at J; junction bases unmatched: 7. CDR3 loop: CASSWGPTGDTGELFF. The CDR3 DNA is TGCGCCAGCAGCTGGGGGCCGACAGGGGACACCGGGGAGCTGTTTTTT. Combining the CDR3 with reference TRBV5-1 and TRBJ2-2 gives the whole variable domain KAGVTQTPRYLIKTRGQQVTLSCSPISGHRSVSWYQQTPGQGLQFLFEYFSETQRNKGNFPGRFSGRQFSNSRSEMNVSTLELGDSALYLCASSWGPTGDTGELFFGEGSRLTVL.

This rearrangement joins TRBV13 to TRBJ1-6; 7 bases match TRBD1. The V and J ends lost 5 bases and 7 bases, in that order; junction bases with no gene match: 8. The CDR3 covers 15 residues. Germline V lookup: CDR1 PRHDT, CDR2 FYEKMQ (reference sequence). In DNA form, the CDR3 reads TGTGCCAGCAGCCGTAACGGGGACAGCAATTCACCCCTCCACTTT. Encoded protein: CASSRNGDSNSPLHF.

Only one count was recorded for this clone. This CDR3 is CASIPVAGRNTEAFF. CDR3 sequence (DNA): TGTGCCAGCATCCCGGTCGCGGGGCGGAACACTGAAGCTTTCTTT. V and J are TRBV7-2 and TRBJ1-1, with D maybe TRBD1 (5 bases). The germline V and J ends were trimmed by 7 bases and 1 base, with 16 bases remaining between them. The CDR3 totals 15 residues. Germline V CDR1 and CDR2: SGHTA, FQGNSA.

J is TRBJ2-7 and V is TRBV11-2, with D maybe TRBD2 (5 bases). Germline assignment: CDR1 SGHAT and CDR2 FQNNGV. V shed 4 bases and J shed 3 bases, with 19 bases lying between them. The length of the CDR3 is 16 residues. The CDR3 region has the DNA TGTGCCAGCAGCTCCCCCCGGGCAGTCGGGAACTACGAGCAGTACTTC. Translation gives CASSSPRAVGNYEQYF. The whole variable domain, remainder taken from reference TRBV11-2 and TRBJ2-7, is EAGVAQSPRYKIIEKRQSVAFWCNPISGHATLYWYQQILGQGPKLLIQFQNNGVVDDSQLPKDRFSAERLKGVDSTLKIQPAKLEDSAVYLCASSSPRAVGNYEQYFGPGTRLTVT.

In the case of this clone: Other DNA sequences in the sample encode the same CDR3. The V and J genes are TRBV7-2 and TRBJ1-4, with TRBD1 matching over 8 bases. After removal of 5 bases from V and 2 bases from J, the junction contained 4 bases not matched to a gene. This CDR3 comprises 15 residues. The germline V gene has CDR1 SGHTA and CDR2 FQGNSA. In DNA, the CDR3 is TGTGCCAGCAGCCCACAGGGGGGTACTAATGAAAAACTGTTTTTT. Protein sequence: CASSPQGGTNEKLFF. Complete variable domain (other parts from reference TRBV7-2 and TRBJ1-4): GAGVSQSPSNKVTEKGKDVELRCDPISGHTALYWYRQSLGQGLEFLIYFQGNSAPDKSGLPSDRFSAERTGGSVSTLTIQRTQQEDSAVYLCASSPQGGTNEKLFFGSGTQLSVL.

This clone was picked up one time. The V call is TRBV5-1, the J call TRBJ2-5; 14 bases are a match to TRBD2. Germline CDR1 is SGHRS and CDR2 is YFSETQ. The J segment lost 4 bases and the V segment lost 4 bases, leaving 9 bases of the junction unmatched. The CDR3 has 17 residues. CDR3 nucleotide sequence: TGCGCCAGCAGCCCTGCCGGGACTAGCGGGGGAACAGAGACCCAGTACTTC. Protein sequence: CASSPAGTSGGTETQYF.

This rearrangement joins TRBV18 to TRBJ2-2, with unresolved D. V was cut by 3 bases and J by 0 bases, with 11 bases left in between. The CDR3 length is 16 residues. Germline V lookup: CDR1 KGHSH, CDR2 LQKENI. CDR3 sequence (DNA): TGTGCCAGCTCACCTCTCCCTAGAGCGAACACCGGGGAGCTGTTTTTT. Residues: CASSPLPRANTGELFF.

The gene calls are TRBV4-1 and TRBJ2-7, with TRBD1 matching 10 bases. Germline CDR1 MGHRA, CDR2 YSYEKL. CDR3 length: 18 amino acids. V dropped 0 bases and J dropped 5; count of bases not matched to a gene: 13. The CDR3: CASSQDSTGTGVRDEQYF. The DNA for the CDR3 is TGCGCCAGCAGCCAAGATTCCACCGGGACAGGGGTTCGGGACGAGCAGTACTTC.

J is TRBJ1-6 and V is TRBV11-3; D perhaps matches TRBD1 (6 bases). The CDR3 spans 17 residues. V was trimmed by 3 bases and J by 0 bases, leaving 12 bases between them. Germline V CDR1 and CDR2: SGHNT, YENEEA. In nucleotides, the CDR3 is TGTGCCAGCAGCTTCGGACAGTTAAGCTCCTATAATTCACCCCTCCACTTT. This gives the protein CASSFGQLSSYNSPLHF.

The chain carries TRBV7-3 and TRBJ1-2; TRBD1 aligns across 7 bases. The CDR3 loop spans 13 amino acids. In germline, CDR1 is SGHTA, CDR2 FQGTGA. V dropped 5 bases and J dropped 5; count of bases not matched to a gene: 5. The CDR3 nucleotides are TGTGCCAGCAGCCTACAGGGGAAATATGGCTACACCTTC. It is translated as CASSLQGKYGYTF.

This clone has just one count. The chain recombines TRBV7-8 with TRBJ1-5; the D gene is possibly TRBD1 (6 bases). The CDR3 consists of 16 residues. The V gene lost 2 bases and the J gene lost 7 bases, with 18 bases spanning the gap. Germline V gene data show CDR1 as SGHVS and CDR2 as FQNEAQ. Here the CDR3 DNA reads TGTGCCAGCAGCTTAACTCGAGGACAGTCGGGGCAGCCCCAGCATTTT. It codes for CASSLTRGQSGQPQHF.

The chain joins TRBV1 to TRBJ2-5; the table's D call, TRBD2, has no DNA check behind it. TRBV1 is a recognized pseudogene. There are 15 residues in the CDR3. The CDR3 loop is CTSSLSGGAEETQYF. CDR3 bases: TGCACCAGCAGCCTGAGCGGGGGGGCCGAGGAGACCCAGTACTTC.

The chain is built from TRBV15 and TRBJ1-2; D ambiguous. The V end lost 4 bases, the J end lost 0 bases, and 6 bases lay between the germline ends. Germline-derived CDR1 and CDR2 are LNHNV and YYDKDF (reference sequence). The CDR3 runs 13 residues. The CDR3 coding sequence is TGTGCCACCAGCACTAAAGCTAACTATGGCTACACCTTC. The encoded protein is CATSTKANYGYTF.

The gene calls are TRBV27 and TRBJ2-3; no definite D call. There are 12 residues in the CDR3. V gave up 6 bases and J gave up 2 bases, with 6 bases separating them. Looked up from germline, CDR1 is MNHEY and CDR2 is SMNVEV (reference sequence). CDR3 residues: CASSTYTDTQYF. In nucleotides, the CDR3 is TGTGCCAGCAGCACTTACACAGATACGCAGTATTTT.